One sample yielded the 10 T cell receptor beta chains listed below, sequenced in a study of cytomegalovirus exposure and HLA in healthy donors. The PCR contained 60 Vbeta and 13 Jbeta primers. Clones were sequenced by immunoSEQ multiplex PCR, and TCRdb holds only the in-frame ones, with some missing. The table includes roughly 200,000 clones, over 70% detected once. The material sequenced was PBMCs. Every receptor here comes from a male donor in good health and CMV-seronegative.

This clone was detected a few times. The J gene is TRBJ2-1, the V gene TRBV19, with D unresolved. CDR1 LNHDA and CDR2 SQIVND come from the germline V gene (reference sequence). The CDR3 has 14 residues. Trimming left V 3 bases short and J 0 bases short, with 6 bases between. The CDR3: CASSMSSSYNEQFF. The CDR3 coding sequence is TGTGCCAGTAGTATGAGTTCCTCCTACAATGAGCAGTTCTTC.

This chain connects TRBV6-1 to TRBJ2-7; the match to TRBD1 covers 7 bases. Germline CDR1 is MNHNS and CDR2 is SASEGT. The V and J ends lost 9 bases and 2 bases, in that order; junction bases with no gene match: 10. The CDR3 length is 14 residues. CDR3 coding DNA: TGTGCCAGTATTTCCGGGACAGCCGCCTACGAGCAGTACTTC. This sequence encodes CASISGTAAYEQYF.

CDR3 sequence: CASSQGFSGIDNEQFF. The CDR3 DNA is TGCGCCAGCAGCCAAGGCTTTAGCGGGATTGACAATGAGCAGTTCTTC. The V call is TRBV4-1, the J call TRBJ2-1, with 8 bases aligning to TRBD2. The junction had 7 bases not matched to a gene; V was cut back by 1 base and J by 5 bases. CDR3 length equals 16 residues. Per germline, CDR1 MGHRA and CDR2 YSYEKL.

This sequence joins TRBV5-1 and TRBJ2-5; TRBD2 matches at 8 bases. V was clipped by 2 bases and J by 11 bases; unmatched bases: 11. The length of the CDR3 is 14 residues. CDR1 and CDR2 from the germline V gene are SGHRS and YFSETQ. The CDR3 bases are TGCGCCAGCAGCTTTAGCGGGGCCTTCGGTGAGCAGTACTTC. This encodes CASSFSGAFGEQYF.

In this sample, this clone turned up a few times. The chain carries TRBV5-4 and TRBJ2-6; no reliable D call. The V gene's germline CDR1 is SGHNT and CDR2 YYREEE (reference sequence). The CDR3 covers 15 residues. Trimming took 0 bases from V and 0 from J, leaving 4 bases between them. In DNA, the CDR3 is TGTGCCAGCAGCTTGGACTTCTCTGGGGCCAACGTCCTGACTTTC. Protein: CASSLDFSGANVLTF. The variable domain in full, with the rest retrieved from reference TRBV5-4 and TRBJ2-6, is ETGVTQSPTHLIKTRGQQVTLRCSSQSGHNTVSWYQQALGQGPQFIFQYYREEENGRGNFPPRFSGLQFPNYSSELNVNALELDDSALYLCASSLDFSGANVLTFGAGSRLTVL.

The chain joins TRBV29-1 to TRBJ2-3; possibly TRBD2 for D (5 bases). Trimming stripped 2 bases from V and 0 bases from J, with 12 bases between. This CDR3 comprises 15 residues. Germline V gene sequence: CDR1 SQVTM, CDR2 ANQGSEA. In DNA form, the CDR3 reads TGCAGCGTTGAATTGAGCGGCAGAAGCACAGATACGCAGTATTTT. Translated: CSVELSGRSTDTQYF.

The chain couples TRBV27 to TRBJ2-1, with a tentative D call TRBD1 (7 bases). CDR1 and CDR2 (germline): MNHEY, SMNVEV (reference sequence). Trimming removed 3 bases from V and 8 bases from J, with 35 bases in between. The CDR3 is 21 amino acids. CDR3: CASSLPRRTGRLGFGRDEQFF. CDR3 sequence (DNA): TGTGCCAGCAGTTTGCCACGCAGGACAGGACGCTTGGGGTTCGGGAGAGATGAGCAGTTCTTC.

V and J are TRBV18 and TRBJ2-7, with D maybe TRBD1 (5 bases). CDR1 and CDR2 from the germline V gene are KGHSH and LQKENI. The CDR3 totals 14 residues. The V end lost 2 bases, the J end lost 0 bases, and 8 bases lay between the germline ends. The CDR3 coding sequence is TGTGCCAGCTCACCAGGGGCAGTCTCCTACGAGCAGTACTTC. It is translated as CASSPGAVSYEQYF. Full variable domain (outside the CDR3, taken from reference TRBV18 and TRBJ2-7): NAGVMQNPRHLVRRRGQEARLRCSPMKGHSHVYWYRQLPEEGLKFMVYLQKENIIDESGMPKERFSAEFPKEGPSILRIQQVVRGDSAAYFCASSPGAVSYEQYFGPGTRLTVT.

As for this clone: Different DNA sequences within this sample yield the same CDR3. The chain uses TRBV6-1 and TRBJ1-3, with a tentative D call TRBD1 (5 bases). Germline V gene lookup returns CDR1 MNHNS and CDR2 SASEGT. V was pared by 0 bases and J by 2 bases, with 8 bases between. The CDR3 sequence is 15 residues long. CDR3 sequence: CASSEAGGTGNTIYF. As DNA, the CDR3 is TGTGCCAGCAGTGAAGCGGGGGGAACTGGAAACACCATATATTTT.

This clone showed up just a few times. The chain recombines TRBV16 with TRBJ1-1; D may be TRBD1 (5 bases). In germline, CDR1 is KGHSY, CDR2 FQNENV. The V gene lost 0 bases and the J gene lost 2 bases, with 7 bases spanning the gap. There are 14 residues in the CDR3. The CDR3 DNA follows: TGTGCCAGCAGCCAATCGACAGCTAACACTGAAGCTTTCTTT. Its translation is CASSQSTANTEAFF.